This TCR beta chain comes out of a study of T cell responses to AZD1222 COVID-19 vaccine. V was pared by 6 bases and J by 2 bases, with 10 bases of the junction left unmatched. In germline, CDR1 is LGHNT, CDR2 FRNRAP. This CDR3 spans 15 amino acids. Libraries were prepared by immunoSEQ multiplex PCR; TCRdb keeps only in-frame clonotypes and omits some of them. The sample lists around 150,000 clones; approximately 90% were seen once. This clonotype was sampled from an adult in good health. Sequences were derived from peripheral blood, sampled on day 0 of AZD1222 vaccination. The chain has TRBV12-5 and TRBJ2-7; 7 bases align to TRBD2. Here the CDR3 reads CASGLPWRGTYEQYF. The DNA for the CDR3 is TGTGCTAGTGGCCTGCCTTGGCGGGGGACCTACGAGCAGTACTTC.